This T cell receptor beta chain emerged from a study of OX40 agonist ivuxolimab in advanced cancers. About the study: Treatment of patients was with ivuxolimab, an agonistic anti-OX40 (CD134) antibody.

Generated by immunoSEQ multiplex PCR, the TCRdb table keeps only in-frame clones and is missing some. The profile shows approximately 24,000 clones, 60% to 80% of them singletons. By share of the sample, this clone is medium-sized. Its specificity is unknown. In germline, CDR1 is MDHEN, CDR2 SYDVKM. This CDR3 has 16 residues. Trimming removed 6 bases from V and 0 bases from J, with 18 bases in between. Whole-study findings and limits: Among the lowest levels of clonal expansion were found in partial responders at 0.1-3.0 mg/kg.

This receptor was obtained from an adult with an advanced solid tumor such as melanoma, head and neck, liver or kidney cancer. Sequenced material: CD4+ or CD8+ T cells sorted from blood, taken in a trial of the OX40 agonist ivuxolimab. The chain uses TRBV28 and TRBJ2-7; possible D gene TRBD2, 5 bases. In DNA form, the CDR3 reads TGTGCCAGCAGCCCCATCTATGGACTCAGCTCCTACGAGCAGTACTTC. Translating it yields CASSPIYGLSSYEQYF.